One and the same sample provided the 4 T cell receptor beta chains below, sequenced in a study of cytomegalovirus exposure and HLA in healthy donors. Primers for the PCR totalled 60 Vbeta and 13 Jbeta. The protocol was immunoSEQ multiplex PCR, while the TCRdb copy is restricted to in-frame clones and leaves out a portion. The data contain 130,000 to 150,000 clones, 76% of them seen just once; the ten biggest clones take up under 4.5%. The sequencing sample was made of PBMCs. The receptors derive from a man aged 18 to 29 in good health and CMV-seronegative.

The V call is TRBV29-1, the J call TRBJ2-5; 10 nucleotides line up with TRBD2. The J call may be mistaken, given a closer DNA end match to TRBJ2-7. Germline CDR1 is SQVTM and CDR2 is ANQGSEA. This CDR3 contains 15 residues. CDR3 coding DNA: TGCAGCGTTGTTAGCCCGACTAGCGGGCGGTACGAGCAGTACTTC. This encodes CSVVSPTSGRYEQYF.

The chain combines TRBV5-1 with TRBJ1-1, with D tentatively TRBD1 (5 bases). The CDR3 extends over 15 amino acids. V lost 4 bases and J 1 base, leaving 14 bases between the germline ends. From germline, CDR1 is SGHRS and CDR2 YFSETQ. DNA of the CDR3: TGCGCCAGCAGCCCTCTTCTAGACAGGAACACTGAAGCTTTCTTT. Its protein is CASSPLLDRNTEAFF. Complete variable domain (other parts from reference TRBV5-1 and TRBJ1-1): KAGVTQTPRYLIKTRGQQVTLSCSPISGHRSVSWYQQTPGQGLQFLFEYFSETQRNKGNFPGRFSGRQFSNSRSEMNVSTLELGDSALYLCASSPLLDRNTEAFFGQGTRLTVV.

This chain joins TRBV25-1 and TRBJ2-1; 8 bases align to TRBD2. CDR1 MGHDK and CDR2 SYGVNS come from the germline V gene. The CDR3 runs to 13 residues. The J segment lost 6 bases and the V segment lost 8 bases, leaving 6 bases of the junction unmatched. CDR3 region: CASGGLGVNEQFF. The DNA for the CDR3 is TGTGCCAGCGGGGGACTAGGAGTCAATGAGCAGTTCTTC.

The rearrangement joins TRBV30 to TRBJ1-2; TRBD1 is a possible D gene (5 bases). Per the germline V gene, CDR1 is GTSNPN and CDR2 is SVGIG (reference sequence). The V end was cut by 3 bases, the J end by 2 bases, with 25 bases between. The CDR3 length is 18 residues. The CDR3 reads CAWREKGALPTENYGYTF. DNA of the CDR3: TGTGCCTGGAGAGAAAAAGGGGCGCTGCCGACGGAAAACTATGGCTACACCTTC.